These T cell receptor beta chains were read from a single sample in a study of CD8+ T cells in alopecia areata. Clones were sequenced by immunoSEQ multiplex PCR, and TCRdb holds only the in-frame ones, with some missing. The sample contains some 220,000 clones, roughly 56% of which appear only once. The sequences come from CD4+ T cells sorted from blood, collected at week 4, from a patient treated with tofacitinib. The receptors were gathered from a human donor with alopecia areata. CDR3s include the opening cysteine and the closing phenylalanine or tryptophan. Fields, in order: clone size, D gene, V gene, J gene, CDR3 protein, CDR3 DNA. A D gene is named only where the DNA matches it firmly. Clone size appears in some rows only: once, few, many, or a class for an expanded clone.

few	TRBD1	TRBV28	TRBJ1-1	CASSSYTGGTEAFF	TGTGCCAGCAGTTCATACACAGGGGGAACTGAAGCTTTCTTT
-	-	TRBV7-2	TRBJ2-7	CASSWQGYEQYF	TGTGCCAGCAGCTGGCAAGGCTACGAGCAGTACTTC
-	-	TRBV30	TRBJ1-1	CAWGPGMRATEAFF	TGTGCCTGGGGCCCCGGGATGAGGGCAACTGAAGCTTTCTTT
few	-	TRBV30	TRBJ1-6	CGTLKDNSPLHF	TGTGGAACACTCAAGGATAATTCACCCCTCCACTTT
-	TRBD1	TRBV30	TRBJ1-1	CAWSLGQGNTEAFF	TGTGCCTGGAGCCTGGGACAGGGCAACACTGAAGCTTTCTTT
-	-	TRBV6-5	TRBJ2-4	CASSYRRDTDIQYF	TGTGCCAGCAGTTACAGAAGGGATACTGACATTCAGTACTTC
-	TRBD1	TRBV5-1	TRBJ2-6	CASSPGQPSGANVLTF	TGCGCCAGCAGCCCGGGACAGCCCTCTGGGGCCAACGTCCTGACTTTC
-	TRBD1	TRBV29-1	TRBJ2-7	CSVVGTGAYEQYF	TGCAGCGTTGTCGGGACAGGGGCCTACGAGCAGTACTTC
-	-	TRBV19	TRBJ1-2	CASSFRTANYGYTF	TGTGCCAGTAGTTTTCGGACGGCAAACTATGGCTACACCTTC
-	TRBD2	TRBV6-5	TRBJ2-1	CASRRGGLAGNEQFF	TGTGCCAGCAGAAGGGGGGGACTAGCGGGGAATGAGCAGTTCTTC
-	TRBD1	TRBV2	TRBJ2-5	CASRSGQYEETQYF	TGTGCCAGCAGATCGGGACAGTATGAAGAGACCCAGTACTTC
-	-	TRBV10-3	TRBJ2-6	CAIRADYSGANVLTF	TGTGCCATCAGGGCCGACTACTCTGGGGCCAACGTCCTGACTTTC
-	TRBD1	TRBV9	TRBJ1-1	CASSANLGGTGALNTEAFF	TGTGCCAGCAGCGCCAACCTTGGCGGGACAGGGGCCTTAAACACTGAAGCTTTCTTT
-	TRBD1	TRBV29-1	TRBJ2-3	CSVTRDRVNTDTQYF	TGCAGCGTTACCCGGGACAGGGTTAACACAGATACGCAGTATTTT
-	-	TRBV27	TRBJ2-7	CASRDHRAYEQYF	TGTGCCAGCAGAGATCACAGGGCCTACGAGCAGTACTTC
-	-	TRBV11-3	TRBJ2-3	CASSLDRKRSTDTQYF	TGTGCCAGCAGCTTAGATCGAAAGCGGAGCACAGATACGCAGTATTTT
-	TRBD1	TRBV9	TRBJ1-1	CASSASLPGQGGTEAFF	TGTGCCAGCAGCGCTTCGCTCCCGGGACAGGGAGGCACTGAAGCTTTCTTT
-	-	TRBV7-2	TRBJ2-1	CASSLGALHVDEQFF	TGTGCCAGCAGCTTAGGCGCCCTACATGTGGATGAGCAGTTCTTC
-	-	TRBV19	TRBJ1-2	CASSIEGGLIHYGYTF	TGTGCCAGTAGTATAGAGGGCGGCCTGATACACTATGGCTACACCTTC
-	-	TRBV9	TRBJ2-7	CASSVDEGINLSSYEQYF	TGTGCCAGCAGCGTAGATGAGGGGATCAATCTAAGCTCCTACGAGCAGTACTTC
-	TRBD1	TRBV29-1	TRBJ2-3	CSVEWRQGTYRSTDTQYF	TGCAGCGTTGAGTGGAGACAGGGGACTTATAGGAGCACAGATACGCAGTATTTT
few	-	TRBV5-5	TRBJ2-7	CASSLGRYSYEQYF	TGTGCCAGCAGCTTGGGACGTTACTCCTACGAGCAGTACTTC
-	-	TRBV19	TRBJ2-3	CASSTPGRTDTQYF	TGTGCCAGTAGTACCCCGGGGCGAACAGATACGCAGTATTTT